This TCR beta chain was captured by sequencing in a study of human T cells and chemical hapten exposure. About the research overall: Mostly female patients had alopecia areata, totalis or universalis.

Stated time point: patch test 3, about 24 weeks after DPC sensitization. Treatment described: therapeutic diphenylcyclopropenone sensitization with weekly scalp DPC. This CDR3 is built from 13 residues. Trimming left V 9 bases short and J 0 bases short, with 8 bases between. The germline V gene has CDR1 MNHEY and CDR2 SVGEGT. This clonotype has just a few counts. Within the library, unique molecular identifiers were attached to each individual cDNA molecule. TCRdb processed the RACE reads anew with MiXCR; each CDR3 protein has one entry. The sample includes 97,000 or so distinct CDR3 sequences, 27% of them seen just once.

This TCR derives from a man aged 35 to 55 with alopecia areata. Some clones in this sample may be carry-over from other donors' samples. The sequences come from whole blood, collected in connection with sensitization to the hapten diphenylcyclopropenone (DPC). The V call is TRBV6-2 or TRBV6-3, the J call TRBJ2-2; unclear D gene. The CDR3 reads CASKNSNTGELFF. CDR3 nucleotide sequence: TGTGCCAGTAAAAATTCGAACACCGGGGAGCTGTTTTTT.